The rows below give T cell receptor beta chains drawn from one sample of a study of tumor-infiltrating lymphocytes in oesophageal squamous cell carcinoma. TCRdb re-derived calls from the PCR reads in MiXCR, one entry per CDR3 protein. The sample includes just under 20,000 distinct CDR3 sequences, around two fifths seen only once; the top ten take roughly two fifths. Source material: esophageal tumor tissue. These receptors came from a male donor with esophageal squamous cell carcinoma. The CDR3 runs from the conserved cysteine through the conserved F or W. A D gene is named only where the DNA matches it firmly. Clone size is stated in some rows and not others, as once, few, many or a class when expanded.

d_gene: -; abundance: -; v_gene: TRBV7-3; j_gene: TRBJ2-5; CDR3nt: -; CDR3aa: CASSLGTEIHPSTLGPGRETQYF
d_gene: -; abundance: once; v_gene: TRBV27; j_gene: TRBJ1-5; CDR3nt: TGTGCCAGCAGTCCCTCCTGGGGCCGCAATCAGCCCCAGCATTTT; CDR3aa: CASSPSWGRNQPQHF
d_gene: -; abundance: -; v_gene: TRBV7-3; j_gene: TRBJ2-5; CDR3nt: TGTGCCAGCAGCTTTGGGAGCCAAGAGACCCAGTACTTC; CDR3aa: CASSFGSQETQYF
d_gene: TRBD2; abundance: many; v_gene: TRBV27; j_gene: TRBJ2-7; CDR3nt: TGTGCCAGCAGTTTCGGGGGGACCACCCCCTACGAGCAGTACTTC; CDR3aa: CASSFGGTTPYEQYF
d_gene: -; abundance: -; v_gene: TRBV20-1; j_gene: TRBJ2-3; CDR3nt: TGCAGTGCTAGAGGCGTAGAGGGTAGGGAGACAGATACGCAGTATTTT; CDR3aa: CSARGVEGRETDTQYF
d_gene: -; abundance: -; v_gene: TRBV25-1; j_gene: TRBJ2-7; CDR3nt: TGTGCCAGCAGTGAGTCCGAGGGGAAAGGGTACGAGCAGTACTTC; CDR3aa: CASSESEGKGYEQYF
d_gene: -; abundance: -; v_gene: TRBV10-3; j_gene: TRBJ2-1; CDR3nt: TGTGCCATCAATCAGGGAGACTCCTACTATGAGCAGTTCTTC; CDR3aa: CAINQGDSYYEQFF
d_gene: -; abundance: -; v_gene: TRBV7-3; j_gene: TRBJ1-2; CDR3nt: TGTGCCAGCAGCTTAGGACGGGTCTATGGCTACACCTTC; CDR3aa: CASSLGRVYGYTF
d_gene: -; abundance: many; v_gene: TRBV27; j_gene: TRBJ2-7; CDR3nt: TGTGCCAGCAGTTCCGGGGGAGCTAAATACGAGCAGTACTTC; CDR3aa: CASSSGGAKYEQYF
d_gene: TRBD2; abundance: many; v_gene: TRBV6-1; j_gene: TRBJ2-1; CDR3nt: TGTGCCAGCAGCCAACTAGCGGGAGGGCCGGTTGAGCAGTTCTTC; CDR3aa: CASSQLAGGPVEQFF
d_gene: -; abundance: -; v_gene: TRBV7-6; j_gene: TRBJ2-7; CDR3nt: TGTGCCAGCAGCCAAGGGGGATTGACTTACGAGCAGTACTTC; CDR3aa: CASSQGGLTYEQYF
d_gene: -; abundance: -; v_gene: TRBV7-3; j_gene: TRBJ1-1; CDR3nt: TGTGCCAGCAGCTTAGACGCGAGTTACAATGAGCAGTTCTTT; CDR3aa: CASSLDASYNEQFF
d_gene: -; abundance: -; v_gene: TRBV7-4; j_gene: TRBJ2-5; CDR3nt: TGTGCCAGCAGCTTAGTCGGCCCGGGACGTGAGACCCAGTACTTC; CDR3aa: CASSLVGPGRETQYF
d_gene: -; abundance: few; v_gene: TRBV4-1; j_gene: TRBJ2-3; CDR3nt: TGCGCCAGCAGCCAAGGGACAGACAGCACAGATACGCAGTATTTT; CDR3aa: CASSQGTDSTDTQYF
d_gene: TRBD1; abundance: -; v_gene: TRBV7-3; j_gene: TRBJ2-5; CDR3nt: TGTGCCAGCAGCTTAGACCGGGGCAGGGGGTCAGAGACCCAGTACTTC; CDR3aa: CASSLDRGRGSETQYF
d_gene: TRBD2; abundance: -; v_gene: TRBV7-2; j_gene: TRBJ2-1; CDR3nt: TGTGCCAGCAGCTTACGAGGTGGTGGGAGGGGCAATGAGCAGTTCTTC; CDR3aa: CASSLRGGGRGNEQFF
d_gene: -; abundance: -; v_gene: TRBV20-1; j_gene: TRBJ2-7; CDR3nt: TGCAGTGCTAGAGAACAGGACTCCTACGAGCAGTACTTC; CDR3aa: CSAREQDSYEQYF
d_gene: -; abundance: many; v_gene: TRBV12-5; j_gene: TRBJ2-7; CDR3nt: TGTGCTAGTGGTTTGGTACGCATGACCCCTAATTACGAGCAGTACTTC; CDR3aa: CASGLVRMTPNYEQYF
d_gene: -; abundance: -; v_gene: TRBV12-3/TRBV12-4; j_gene: TRBJ2-5; CDR3nt: TGTGCCAGCAGTTCCGAGGCTAATAGGGAGACCCAGTACTTC; CDR3aa: CASSSEANRETQYF
d_gene: -; abundance: -; v_gene: TRBV7-4; j_gene: TRBJ2-5; CDR3nt: TGTGCCAACAGCCCCGGGACTGTTGGGGAGACCCAGTACTTC; CDR3aa: CANSPGTVGETQYF
d_gene: TRBD1; abundance: many; v_gene: TRBV4-1; j_gene: TRBJ2-1; CDR3nt: TGCGCCAGCAGCCAAGGGGTGAGGGCATTGGTGGGACAGGGGGCTTATGAGCAGTTCTTC; CDR3aa: CASSQGVRALVGQGAYEQFF
d_gene: -; abundance: many; v_gene: TRBV12-3/TRBV12-4; j_gene: TRBJ2-7; CDR3nt: TGTGCCAGCAGCAGACAGGCTAAGTCCTACGAGCAGTACTTC; CDR3aa: CASSRQAKSYEQYF
d_gene: -; abundance: many; v_gene: TRBV7-8; j_gene: TRBJ1-4; CDR3nt: TGTGCCAGCAGCCGGACTGATACAACTAATGAAAAACTGTTTTTT; CDR3aa: CASSRTDTTNEKLFF
d_gene: -; abundance: many; v_gene: TRBV10-1; j_gene: TRBJ2-5; CDR3nt: TGCGCCAGCAGTAGACAAGCCCAAGAGACCCAGTACTTC; CDR3aa: CASSRQAQETQYF
d_gene: TRBD1; abundance: -; v_gene: TRBV7-8; j_gene: TRBJ1-1; CDR3nt: TGTGCCAGCAGCTTCACAGGGGCCACTGAAGCTTTCTTT; CDR3aa: CASSFTGATEAFF
d_gene: -; abundance: -; v_gene: TRBV30; j_gene: TRBJ1-1; CDR3nt: TGTGCCTGGAGGGTAGCCGGGTTCGGAACTGAAGCTTTCTTT; CDR3aa: CAWRVAGFGTEAFF
d_gene: -; abundance: few; v_gene: TRBV7-8; j_gene: TRBJ2-1; CDR3nt: TGTGCCACTAAGGCAGGGATCTACAATGAGCAGTTCTTC; CDR3aa: CATKAGIYNEQFF
d_gene: -; abundance: -; v_gene: TRBV13; j_gene: TRBJ2-1; CDR3nt: -; CDR3aa: CASSYPGQQKHSVLRF
d_gene: -; abundance: medium-sized; v_gene: TRBV11-2; j_gene: TRBJ1-1; CDR3nt: TGTGCCGTAGGGCGGGGACCTTTCTTT; CDR3aa: CAVGRGPFF
d_gene: TRBD1; abundance: -; v_gene: TRBV7-8; j_gene: TRBJ2-1; CDR3nt: TGTGCCAGCAGCTTAGGCTGGGGACAGGGATACAATGAGCAGTTCTTC; CDR3aa: CASSLGWGQGYNEQFF
d_gene: -; abundance: -; v_gene: TRBV9; j_gene: TRBJ2-7; CDR3nt: TGTGCCAGCAGCGTAACGGTCCAGCCAGGTTACGAGCAGTACTTC; CDR3aa: CASSVTVQPGYEQYF
d_gene: -; abundance: many; v_gene: TRBV19; j_gene: TRBJ1-5; CDR3nt: TGTGCCAGTAGTGTACGGACCTACTATAGCAATCAGCCCCAGCATTTT; CDR3aa: CASSVRTYYSNQPQHF
d_gene: TRBD2; abundance: -; v_gene: TRBV12-3/TRBV12-4; j_gene: TRBJ2-5; CDR3nt: TGTGCCAGCAGGTTACTAGCGGGAGTGGGAGAGACCCAGTACTTC; CDR3aa: CASRLLAGVGETQYF
d_gene: TRBD1; abundance: -; v_gene: TRBV7-6; j_gene: TRBJ2-2; CDR3nt: TGTGCTAGCAGCTTTTCGACAGGGGCTTACACCGGGGAGCTGTTTTTT; CDR3aa: CASSFSTGAYTGELFF
d_gene: -; abundance: -; v_gene: TRBV28; j_gene: TRBJ1-2; CDR3nt: TGTGCCAGCAGTCCCCCGGTCGTGTTCTATGGCTACACCTTC; CDR3aa: CASSPPVVFYGYTF
d_gene: TRBD1; abundance: medium-sized; v_gene: TRBV12-3/TRBV12-4; j_gene: TRBJ2-1; CDR3nt: TGTGCCAGCAGTCCGGGACAGGACTACAATGAGCAGTTCTTC; CDR3aa: CASSPGQDYNEQFF